A selection of T cell receptor beta chains follows, all from one sample in a study of blood T cell repertoires in COVID-19. Assay used: immunoSEQ multiplex PCR; TCRdb lists only in-frame clones, some missing. The sample lists 150,000 to 200,000 clones, 65% to 85% occurring once. Specimen: PBMCs or T cells enriched from blood (not recorded which). The receptors shown here come from an older woman who had recovered from COVID-19. The CDR3 runs from the conserved cysteine through the conserved F or W.

v_gene,len,CDR3aa
TRBV19,14,CASSLTGGFNEQFF
TRBV28,15,CASSFAGGNGVEQFF
TRBV19,16,CASNNPGTSGTDTQYF
TRBV7-2,14,CASSLSGGGYEQFF
TRBV6-5,14,CASQEGRGRNEQFF
TRBV5-1,15,CASSLIPGEEETQYF
TRBV9,11,CASSTDYGYTF
TRBV7-8,13,CASSLSQSQPQHF
TRBV19,15,CASSALRDSGNTIYF
TRBV27,15,CASSLSGFSTDTQYF
TRBV28,16,CASSRTGTGISGELFF
TRBV2,14,CASTPGGRDYGYTF
TRBV5-1,14,CASSSQGATDTQYF
TRBV6-5,15,CASSFEGQPIYEQYF
TRBV27,12,CASMQIPYEQYF
TRBV10-3,14,CAINRGVNTGELFF
TRBV5-4,16,CASSVGQGANTGELFF
TRBV5-1,13,CASSFDRSYGYTF
TRBV3-1/TRBV3-2,14,CASSLQDRDAEAFF
TRBV30,14,CAWSLAGVGHEQYF
TRBV18,16,CASSPRGGRNNSPLHF
TRBV27,13,CASSPRGRETQYF
TRBV2,13,CASSDSRNTEAFF
TRBV11-3,17,CASSFTGTGGAGGELFF
TRBV7-2,15,CASSLIAGSYNEQFF
TRBV2,13,CASSEDRLAEQYF
TRBV11-2,17,CASSLLISGRALYEQYF